These T cell receptor beta chains were read from a single sample in a study of blood T cell repertoires in COVID-19. Profiled with immunoSEQ multiplex PCR; TCRdb holds only in-frame clones, not every one. The table lists about 170,000 clones, under 95% of them singletons. The sequencing sample was made of peripheral blood. Receptor source: a man aged 18 to 29 with COVID-19, enrolled during active disease. The CDR3 runs from the conserved cysteine through the conserved F or W. A D gene is named only where the DNA matches it firmly. Size tells how often a clone was seen (once, few, many) or the class of an expanded clone, and some rows leave it out.

j_call clone_size v_call d_call cdr3_nt cdr3_aa
TRBJ2-1 - TRBV28 TRBD2 TGTGCCAGCAGTTTAGATCCAGCGGGATTTAGGAATGAGCAGTTCTTC CASSLDPAGFRNEQFF
TRBJ1-1 - TRBV3-1/TRBV3-2 - TGTGCCAGCAGCCATTCGGGGGGCAGGGGCCGAACTGAAGCTTTCTTT CASSHSGGRGRTEAFF
TRBJ1-1 - TRBV10-3 - TGTGCCATCAGTGAGTCGGGGGCAGGGCGGCAGGCCACTGAAGCTTTCTTT CAISESGAGRQATEAFF
TRBJ2-1 - TRBV5-4 - TGTGCCAGCAGCATACTACCGACCCTTGAGCAGTTCTTC CASSILPTLEQFF
TRBJ1-6 - TRBV7-9 TRBD1 TGTGCCAGCAGCTCGCCCCTTGGGACAGAAACACTTTCACCCCTCCACTTT CASSSPLGTETLSPLHF
TRBJ1-5 - TRBV5-8 - TGTGCCAGCAGCTCGGACGGGGGTTTTATTCAGCCCCAGCATTTT CASSSDGGFIQPQHF
TRBJ1-2 - TRBV5-4 - TGTGCCAGCAGCCTCATCGGTCGGGTGGATAGGTACTTC CASSLIGRVDRYF
TRBJ1-5 - TRBV5-6 - TGTGCCAGCAGCCTGGGTCCGGGGCCCCAGCATTTT CASSLGPGPQHF
TRBJ2-7 - TRBV2 TRBD2 TGTGCCAGCAGACACAGGACTAGCGGGGACTACGAGCAGTACTTC CASRHRTSGDYEQYF
TRBJ1-1 - TRBV28 TRBD1 TGTGCCAGCAGTTTCCCCGGACAGGGGTTGGACACTGAAGCTTTCTTT CASSFPGQGLDTEAFF
TRBJ2-7 - TRBV16 TRBD1 TGTGCCAGCAGCCCCGGGACAGGTCACTACGAGCAGTACTTC CASSPGTGHYEQYF
TRBJ1-4 - TRBV6-6 - TGTGCCAGCAGTTTCAGTCATGCAACTAATGAAAAACTGTTTTTT CASSFSHATNEKLFF
TRBJ2-7 - TRBV11-3 TRBD1 TGTGCCAGCAGCTTGACAGGGGCCTACGAGCAGTACTTC CASSLTGAYEQYF
TRBJ2-1 - TRBV2 - TGTGCCAGCACTCCGATCCGGGATTATATTTACAATGAGCAGTTCTTC CASTPIRDYIYNEQFF
TRBJ2-6 - TRBV5-4 TRBD1 TGTGCCAGCTCAGAACCGGGACAGGGAGGCTCTGGGGCCAACGTCCTGACTTTC CASSEPGQGGSGANVLTF
TRBJ2-7 - TRBV6-5 TRBD1 TGTGCCAGCACTTTTTACAGGGGCTCCTCCTACGAGCAGTACTTC CASTFYRGSSYEQYF
TRBJ2-7 - TRBV27 - TGTGCCAGCAGTTCACAGGGCTACGAGCAGTACTTC CASSSQGYEQYF
TRBJ2-2 - TRBV14 TRBD2 TGTGCCAGCAGCCAAGAGAGAGGGGTAGCGGGCACCGGGGAGCTGTTTTTT CASSQERGVAGTGELFF
TRBJ2-6 - TRBV13 TRBD1 TGTGCCAGCAGTCCGGACAGGGTTGACATCTCTGGGGCCAACGTCCTGACTTTC CASSPDRVDISGANVLTF
TRBJ1-2 once TRBV19 - TGTGCCAGTAGTGAACAGGGTGACTATGGCTACACCTTC CASSEQGDYGYTF
TRBJ2-1 - TRBV9 - TGTGCCAGCAGCGAAACAGGGTTGTGGTACAATGAGCAGTTCTTC CASSETGLWYNEQFF
TRBJ1-5 - TRBV28 - TGTGCCAGCCGAACGGTGGAGGGACGTAATCAGCCCCAGCATTTT CASRTVEGRNQPQHF
TRBJ1-1 - TRBV2 - TGTGCCAGCAGGATATTCCGGGAAGAGAACACTGAAGCTTTCTTT CASRIFREENTEAFF
TRBJ1-6 - TRBV6-4 - TGTGCCAGCAGACTACAGGCTTCATCAGATTCACCCCTCCACTTT CASRLQASSDSPLHF
TRBJ1-6 - TRBV28 TRBD1 TGTGCCAGCAGCCAAGGGCTGGGAACAGGGGTGAGGGGTTCACCCCTCCACTTT CASSQGLGTGVRGSPLHF
TRBJ2-3 - TRBV6-1 - TGTGCCAGCAGTGGATCCCCTGGGCCGCCCACAGATACGCAGTATTTT CASSGSPGPPTDTQYF
TRBJ2-1 - TRBV14 - TGTGCCAGCAGCCCTCGGACGGGAAGCTACAATGAGCAGTTCTTC CASSPRTGSYNEQFF
TRBJ2-7 - TRBV19 - TGTGCCAGTAGTAAGGACAGAGAACGCTCCTACGAGCAGTACTTC CASSKDRERSYEQYF
TRBJ1-1 few TRBV10-1 - TGCGCCAGCAGTGACTACGCTCTAGGGAACACTGAAGCTTTCTTT CASSDYALGNTEAFF
TRBJ1-6 - TRBV3-1/TRBV3-2 TRBD1 TGTGCCAGCAGCCAGGACAGGTTCCTAAACTTTAATTCACCCCTCCACTTT CASSQDRFLNFNSPLHF
TRBJ1-3 - TRBV7-2 - TGTGCCAGCAGCTTCAGTGGCTCCTCTGGAAACACCATATATTTT CASSFSGSSGNTIYF
TRBJ1-2 - TRBV5-4 - TGTGCCAGCAGCTTGGTGGAGGCTGGCTACACCTTC CASSLVEAGYTF
TRBJ1-3 - TRBV14 - TGTGCCAGCAGCAGAACATTCTCTGGAAACACCATATATTTT CASSRTFSGNTIYF
TRBJ1-2 - TRBV27 - TGTGCCAGCAGTTTCCGGGGGGCTCAGGGCTACACCTTC CASSFRGAQGYTF
TRBJ2-2 once TRBV4-1 TRBD2 TGCGCCAGCAGCCGCCGACTAGCGGGAGGAGGGGGCGGGGAGCTGTTTTTT CASSRRLAGGGGGELFF
TRBJ2-7 - TRBV6-2/TRBV6-3 - TGTGCCAGCAGTCGACAGGTCTACGAGCAGTACTTC CASSRQVYEQYF
TRBJ2-2 - TRBV19 TRBD1 TGTGCCACCGGACAGGGGGACGGGGAGCTGTTTTTT CATGQGDGELFF
TRBJ2-7 once TRBV11-2 - TGTGCCAGCAGCTTAGGACAGTATAGCTACGAGCAGTACTTC CASSLGQYSYEQYF
TRBJ1-3 - TRBV7-9 - TGTGCCAGCAGCTCGCAAACAGGGTCCTCTGGAAACACCATATATTTT CASSSQTGSSGNTIYF
TRBJ1-5 - TRBV5-5 - TGTGCCAGCAGACCCGACAGGTCCAATCAGCCCCAGCATTTT CASRPDRSNQPQHF
TRBJ2-2 few TRBV7-3 TRBD2 TGTGCCAGCAGCATCTCAGCGGGAGTAGGCACCGGGGAGCTGTTTTTT CASSISAGVGTGELFF
TRBJ2-3 - TRBV27 TRBD2 TGTGCCAGCAGTCCCCTGACTAGCGGATCCTTCACCGATACGCAGTATTTT CASSPLTSGSFTDTQYF